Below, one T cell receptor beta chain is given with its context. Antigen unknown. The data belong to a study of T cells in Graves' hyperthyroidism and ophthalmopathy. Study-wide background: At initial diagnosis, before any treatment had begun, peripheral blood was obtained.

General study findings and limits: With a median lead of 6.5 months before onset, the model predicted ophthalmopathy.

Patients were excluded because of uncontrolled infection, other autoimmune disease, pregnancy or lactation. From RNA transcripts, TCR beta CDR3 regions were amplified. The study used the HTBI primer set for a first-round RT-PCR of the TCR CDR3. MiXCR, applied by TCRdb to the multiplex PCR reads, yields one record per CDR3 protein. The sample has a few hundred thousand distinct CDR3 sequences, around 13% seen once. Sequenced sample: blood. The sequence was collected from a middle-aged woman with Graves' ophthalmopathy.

For the CDR3, the DNA is TGTGCCAGCAGTTTCAGCGGGGGGGCCTTGGAGACCCAGTACTTC. Translation: CASSFSGGALETQYF. This chain links TRBV27 with TRBJ2-5, with 10 bases identical to TRBD2. The CDR3 totals 15 residues. V shed 3 bases and J 5 bases; nucleotides not matched to a gene: 6. Germline loops: CDR1 MNHEY, CDR2 SMNVEV (reference sequence).